This is a list of T cell receptor beta chains from one sample in a study of Ad26.COV2.S vaccination and SARS-CoV-2 variants. The protocol was immunoSEQ multiplex PCR, while the TCRdb copy is restricted to in-frame clones and leaves out a portion. This sample carries hundreds of thousands of clones, 88% of them seen once, and the ten largest clones take around 6.4%. The source was peripheral blood, collected in a trial of Ad26.COV2.S vaccine versus placebo. The receptor source for this set is a person between 18 and 65 years old who received the Ad26.COV2.S COVID-19 vaccine or a placebo. Both conserved end residues are part of each CDR3. Each record gives: D gene, V gene, J gene, clone size, CDR3 protein, CDR3 DNA. A D gene is named only where the DNA matches it firmly. A clone size is listed for some rows: how often the clone was seen (once, few, many), or a class if it is expanded.

-,TRBV27,TRBJ2-3,-,CASSLSYIQAQYF,TGTGCCAGCAGTTTATCGTACATTCAGGCGCAGTATTTT
-,TRBV29-1,TRBJ1-5,-,CSVADSTLGQPQHF,TGCAGCGTCGCGGACAGCACTTTGGGTCAGCCCCAGCATTTT
TRBD1,TRBV30,TRBJ1-2,few,CAWTRGQGLDGYTF,TGTGCCTGGACTCGGGGACAGGGGTTGGATGGCTACACCTTC
-,TRBV11-2,TRBJ1-1,-,CASSLGTADTEAFF,TGTGCCAGCAGCTTAGGAACGGCGGACACTGAAGCTTTCTTT
TRBD1,TRBV2,TRBJ1-1,few,CASSVRTTGYTEAFF,TGTGCCAGCAGTGTCAGGACGACAGGGTACACTGAAGCTTTCTTT
-,TRBV30,TRBJ2-3,-,CAWSVSGDTQYF,TGTGCCTGGAGTGTATCAGGAGATACGCAGTATTTT
-,TRBV9,TRBJ2-4,-,CASSGTAKNIQYF,TGTGCCAGCTCCGGGACAGCCAAAAACATTCAGTACTTC
-,TRBV7-2,TRBJ2-5,once,CASSLARGDRETQYF,TGTGCCAGCAGCTTAGCGCGGGGAGACCGGGAGACCCAGTACTTC
TRBD1,TRBV30,TRBJ2-1,-,CAWRSRGSYNEQFF,TGTGCCTGGAGGTCCAGGGGGTCCTACAATGAGCAGTTCTTC
-,TRBV5-4,TRBJ1-1,-,CASSPQGNTEAFF,TGTGCCAGCAGCCCCCAGGGGAACACTGAAGCTTTCTTT
TRBD2,TRBV4-3,TRBJ2-1,-,CASSPTSGRANEQFF,TGCGCCAGCAGCCCAACTAGCGGGAGGGCCAATGAGCAGTTCTTC
-,TRBV13,TRBJ1-1,-,CASSIGEVPSATEAFF,TGTGCCAGCAGTATCGGAGAGGTCCCCTCGGCCACTGAAGCTTTCTTT
-,TRBV4-3,TRBJ1-4,-,CASSQAGGRGEKLFF,TGCGCCAGCAGCCAAGCCGGTGGGAGGGGTGAAAAACTGTTTTTT
-,TRBV19,TRBJ2-2,-,CASSIQAELFF,TGTGCCAGTAGTATTCAGGCCGAGCTGTTTTTT
-,TRBV30,TRBJ1-5,-,CAWSSDSNQPQHF,TGTGCCTGGAGTAGTGATAGCAATCAGCCCCAGCATTTT
-,TRBV27,TRBJ1-5,-,CASSFRGRQPQHF,TGTGCCAGCAGTTTCCGGGGTCGCCAGCCCCAGCATTTT